The 7 T cell receptor beta chains below all came from one sample that was sequenced in a study of CD8 T cells in ankylosing spondylitis listed by TCRdb under 2017. The library was made by 5' RACE. Data came from an Illumina HiSeq 2500. In-frame beta chains were kept once TCRdb had trimmed the public reads at Q25 with fastp and called clones with MiXCR. Every distinct CDR3 protein forms one entry, paired with its most common genes and DNA. A total of 750,000 to 850,000 distinct CDR3 sequences appear in this sample, about 12% of them only once. 0.51% of the sample comes from the top ten. No antigens are known for them. Paper-wide results and their limitations: Blood from ankylosing spondylitis patients appeared to be characterized by a TCR beta motif composed of under ten highly homologous amino acid variants.

The specimen was blood, either unsorted or a sorted T cell fraction (not recorded which). The receptors originated from a male donor with ankylosing spondylitis.

This clonotype was detected a few times. The chain links TRBV20-1 to TRBJ2-5; 9 nucleotides align to TRBD1. This CDR3 is 13 amino acids long. The trim removed 6 bases at V and 3 bases at J, leaving 5 bases unmatched. In germline, CDR1 is DFQATT, CDR2 SNEGSKA (reference sequence). The CDR3 region has the DNA TGCAGTGCGGAAGGGACAGGGAAAGAGACCCAGTACTTC. This sequence encodes CSAEGTGKETQYF.

In this sample, this clonotype turned up a few times. The rearrangement links TRBV20-1 to TRBJ2-1; D gene unclear. CDR1 and CDR2 from the germline V gene are DFQATT and SNEGSKA (reference sequence). The CDR3 consists of 12 residues. V lost 6 bases, J lost 13 bases, and 19 bases lay in between. In DNA form, the CDR3 reads TGCAGTGCCCTTAACCGGGCCCTAGGCCAGTTCTTC. Residues: CSALNRALGQFF.

The chain recombines TRBV4-2 with TRBJ1-1; D uncertain. V gave up 2 bases and J gave up 5 bases, with 15 bases separating them. The germline V gene encodes CDR1 LGHNA and CDR2 YNFKEQ. This CDR3 has 15 residues. CDR3 nucleotide sequence: TGTGCCAGCAGCCAACCGGGATTCCGTCCAACTGAAGCTTTCTTT. Protein sequence: CASSQPGFRPTEAFF.

This clonotype was found a few times. J is TRBJ2-3 and V is TRBV20-1; tentatively, D is TRBD2 (7 bases). This CDR3 has 13 residues. CDR1 and CDR2 (germline): DFQATT, SNEGSKA (reference sequence). V gave up 3 bases and J gave up 4 bases, with 11 bases separating them. Here the CDR3 reads CSASRGGADTQYF. The DNA of the CDR3 is TGCAGTGCTAGCAGGGGAGGGGCAGATACGCAGTATTTT.

This clonotype has a count of ten or more. CDR3 protein: CASTPGTLLDYGYTF. The DNA for the CDR3 is TGTGCCAGCACCCCAGGGACCCTACTGGACTATGGCTACACCTTC. V gene TRBV12-3 or TRBV12-4 combines with J gene TRBJ1-2; maybe TRBD1 (5 bases). The CDR3 length is 15 residues. V dropped 7 bases and J dropped 3 bases, with 18 bases sitting between them.

The table lists this clonotype with many counts. This chain uses TRBV5-1 with TRBJ2-5, with 13 bases fitting TRBD2. This CDR3 has 15 amino acids. Germline CDR1 reads SGHRS; CDR2 reads YFSETQ. The ends lost 4 bases at V and 3 bases at J; junction bases unmatched: 3. In DNA form, the CDR3 reads TGCGCCAGCAGCCTTGGACTAGCGGGGGAAGAGACCCAGTACTTC. It specifies CASSLGLAGEETQYF.

This clonotype has ten or more counts. The chain couples TRBV6-1 to TRBJ1-3, with D uncertain. The CDR3 spans 14 residues. The V gene lost 3 bases and the J gene lost 2 bases, with 8 bases spanning the gap. Germline V gene data show CDR1 as MNHNS and CDR2 as SASEGT. The CDR3, as DNA: TGTGCCAGCAGTGAGCGGAGCGCTGGAAACACCATATATTTT. It yields the protein CASSERSAGNTIYF.